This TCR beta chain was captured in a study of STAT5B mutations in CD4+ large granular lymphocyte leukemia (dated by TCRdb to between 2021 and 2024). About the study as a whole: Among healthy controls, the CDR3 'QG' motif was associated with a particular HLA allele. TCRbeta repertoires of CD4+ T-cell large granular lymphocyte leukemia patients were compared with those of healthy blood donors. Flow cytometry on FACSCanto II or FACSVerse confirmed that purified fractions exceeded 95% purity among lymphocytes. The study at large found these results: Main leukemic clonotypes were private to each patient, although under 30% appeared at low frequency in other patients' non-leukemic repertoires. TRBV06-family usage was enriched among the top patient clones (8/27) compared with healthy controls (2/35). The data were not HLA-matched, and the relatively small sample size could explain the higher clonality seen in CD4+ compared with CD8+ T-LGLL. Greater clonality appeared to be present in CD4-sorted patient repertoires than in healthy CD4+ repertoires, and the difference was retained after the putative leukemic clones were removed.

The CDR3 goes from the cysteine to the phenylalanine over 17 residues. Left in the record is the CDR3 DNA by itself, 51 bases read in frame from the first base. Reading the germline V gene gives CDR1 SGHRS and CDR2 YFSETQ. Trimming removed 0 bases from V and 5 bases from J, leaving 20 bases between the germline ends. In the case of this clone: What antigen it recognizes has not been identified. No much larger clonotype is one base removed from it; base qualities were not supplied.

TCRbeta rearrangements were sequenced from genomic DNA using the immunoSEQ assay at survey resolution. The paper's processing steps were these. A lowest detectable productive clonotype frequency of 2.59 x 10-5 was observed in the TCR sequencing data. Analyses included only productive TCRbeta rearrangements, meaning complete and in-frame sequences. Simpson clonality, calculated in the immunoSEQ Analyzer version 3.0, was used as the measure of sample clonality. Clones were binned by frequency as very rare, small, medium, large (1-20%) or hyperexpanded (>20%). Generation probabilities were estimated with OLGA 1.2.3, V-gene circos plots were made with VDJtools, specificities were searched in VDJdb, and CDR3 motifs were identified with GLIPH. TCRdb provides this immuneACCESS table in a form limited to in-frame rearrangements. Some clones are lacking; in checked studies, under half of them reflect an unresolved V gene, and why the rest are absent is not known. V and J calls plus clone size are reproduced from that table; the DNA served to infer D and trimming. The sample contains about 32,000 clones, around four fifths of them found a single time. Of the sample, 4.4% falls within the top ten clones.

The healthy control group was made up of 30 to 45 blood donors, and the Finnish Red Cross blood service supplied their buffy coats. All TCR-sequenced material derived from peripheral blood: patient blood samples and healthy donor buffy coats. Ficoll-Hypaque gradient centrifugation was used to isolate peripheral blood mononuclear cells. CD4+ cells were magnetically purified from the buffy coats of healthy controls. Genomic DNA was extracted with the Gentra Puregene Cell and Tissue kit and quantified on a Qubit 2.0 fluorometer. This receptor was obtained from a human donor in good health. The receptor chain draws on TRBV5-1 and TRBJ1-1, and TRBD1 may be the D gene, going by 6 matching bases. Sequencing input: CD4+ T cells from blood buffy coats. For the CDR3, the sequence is CASSLVPRTGRGTEAFF. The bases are TGCGCCAGCAGCTTGGTCCCCCGAACAGGGCGGGGTACTGAAGCTTTCTTT. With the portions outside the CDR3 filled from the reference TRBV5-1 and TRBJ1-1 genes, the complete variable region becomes KAGVTQTPRYLIKTRGQQVTLSCSPISGHRSVSWYQQTPGQGLQFLFEYFSETQRNKGNFPGRFSGRQFSNSRSEMNVSTLELGDSALYLCASSLVPRTGRGTEAFFGQGTRLTVV.